This T cell receptor (beta chain) originates from a study of T-cell memory formation after mild COVID-19. Looking at the study overall: The TCR clusters were mostly specific to one donor. Findings and limits, study-wide: Contracting clones from day 15 to 85 had balanced CD4/CD8; later expanders favoured CD4+. Prior to infection, memory already included some responding clones, suggesting cross-reactive memory joined.

As for this clonotype: Its specificity is not known.

Constant-segment primers served in 5'RACE that generated TCR alpha and TCR beta cDNA libraries bearing sample barcodes and UMIs. TCRdb used MiXCR to reprocess the 5' RACE reads, holding one entry per CDR3 protein. The table records 250,000 to 350,000 distinct CDR3 sequences, roughly 15% of them present only once. The sequenced material came from PBMCs or a T cell subset sorted from them (not recorded which). The clonotype originates from a man between 18 and 29 years old who had mild COVID-19 (a few samples of this study predate the infection). Cell type and time point are not known.

The CDR3 here is CASSERDTQYF. For the CDR3, the DNA is TGTGCCAGCAGTGAACGTGATACGCAGTATTTT. V gene TRBV2 combines with J gene TRBJ2-3; D uncertain. Looked up from germline, CDR1 is SNHLY and CDR2 is FYNNEI. The CDR3 consists of 11 residues. Trimming cost V 2 bases and J 6 bases, with 3 bases left between them.